Below are 27 T cell receptor beta chains sequenced from a single sample in a study of CD8+ T cells in alopecia areata. The sample's treatment: oral pan-JAK inhibitor, 5-10 mg twice daily. Reverse transcribed after extraction, RNA yielded cDNA as the sequencing template. Using immunoSEQ multiplex PCR, the repertoire was profiled, and TCRdb retains in-frame clones only, with some absent. The table lists under 250,000 clones, about three fifths of them singletons. This specimen was CD4+ T cells sorted from blood, taken at week 4, from a patient treated with tofacitinib. All receptors derive from a human donor with alopecia areata.

This clone was found a few times. This chain links TRBV15 with TRBJ2-5, with no clear D. Germline values: CDR1 LNHNV, CDR2 YYDKDF (reference sequence). Trimming removed 6 bases at V and 2 bases at J, with 10 bases between. The CDR3 has 13 residues. CDR3: CATRKFSQETQYF. The DNA of the CDR3 is TGTGCCACCAGAAAATTCAGTCAAGAGACCCAGTACTTC.

The V call is TRBV13, the J call TRBJ2-2; D unclear. The CDR3 consists of 13 residues. Between the trimmed V and J ends, which lost 6 bases and 1 base, there was a span of 6 bases. CDR1 and CDR2 from the germline V gene are PRHDT and FYEKMQ (reference sequence). CDR3 sequence: CASRLQNTGELFF. DNA for the CDR3: TGTGCCAGCAGATTACAGAACACCGGGGAGCTGTTTTTT.

This chain links TRBV15 with TRBJ1-1, with 7 positions matching TRBD1. V lost 5 bases to trimming and J lost 10 bases; unmatched junction nucleotides: 10. Germline loops: CDR1 LNHNV, CDR2 YYDKDF (reference sequence). The CDR3 loop spans 13 amino acids. The DNA for the CDR3 is TGTGCCACCAGCGTAGACAGGGAGAGGGTAGCTTTCTTT. It is translated as CATSVDRERVAFF.

This sequence joins TRBV29-1 and TRBJ1-1; perhaps TRBD1 as D (5 bases). The germline V gene has CDR1 SQVTM and CDR2 ANQGSEA. This CDR3 spans 12 amino acids. Deletions cut 8 bases from V and 3 bases from J, with 13 bases between. Written as DNA, the CDR3 is TGCAGCACCAGGGCAACTGACACTGAAGCTTTCTTT. This encodes CSTRATDTEAFF.

Written as DNA, the CDR3 is TGTGCCAGCAGCTCTCAGCGGGGAGGGGTAGATACGCAGTATTTT. Translation: CASSSQRGGVDTQYF. The chain couples TRBV7-2 to TRBJ2-3; 7 bases agree with TRBD2. Unmatched junction bases numbered 9, after V lost 4 bases and J lost 5 bases. The CDR3 spans 15 residues. The germline V gene encodes CDR1 SGHTA and CDR2 FQGNSA.

The CDR3 DNA reads TGTGCCTGGACTCGGCCCGGGCAGCCCCAGCATTTT. Translating it yields CAWTRPGQPQHF. This chain links TRBV30 with TRBJ1-5; D gene unclear. CDR1 and CDR2 from the germline V gene are GTSNPN and SVGIG (reference sequence). CDR3 size: 12 residues. With 4 bases removed from V and 7 bases from J, the gap between germline ends came to 11 bases.

The chain combines TRBV6-1 with TRBJ1-1, with D possibly being TRBD1 (5 bases). CDR1 and CDR2 from the germline V gene are MNHNS and SASEGT. The CDR3 is 14 amino acids. V was pared by 4 bases and J by 6 bases, with 15 bases between. The CDR3 DNA reads TGTGCCAGCAGTGGCAGGGAAAAGGGTTCTGAAGCTTTCTTT. Translation gives CASSGREKGSEAFF.

The chain is built from TRBV5-1 and TRBJ1-2; 8 bases agree with TRBD1. CDR1 is SGHRS, CDR2 YFSETQ, per germline. Trimming at V came to 4 bases and at J to 4 bases, leaving 6 bases not matched to a gene. The CDR3 has 14 residues. The CDR3 nucleotides read TGCGCCAGCAGCCCCGTCGGACAGGGCTATGGCTACACCTTC. It specifies CASSPVGQGYGYTF.

CDR3 amino acids: CASSLSPVTKNIQYF. The CDR3 nucleotides read TGTGCCAGCAGCTTATCCCCCGTAACCAAAAACATTCAGTACTTC. The chain links TRBV7-2 to TRBJ2-4; D is undetermined. Trimming took 2 bases from V and 2 from J, leaving 10 bases between them. The CDR3 runs to 15 residues. Germline loops: CDR1 SGHTA, CDR2 FQGNSA.

The gene calls are TRBV25-1 and TRBJ1-2; TRBD1 matches at 10 bases. CDR3 length: 13 residues. The ends lost 4 bases at V and 6 bases at J; junction bases unmatched: 2. Per the germline V gene, CDR1 is MGHDK and CDR2 is SYGVNS. The CDR3 loop is CASSGQGANGYTF. CDR3 in DNA: TGTGCCAGCAGTGGACAGGGGGCCAATGGCTACACCTTC.

The rearrangement links TRBV19 to TRBJ2-3; D is unresolved. The CDR3 totals 13 residues. Trimming pared 3 bases from V and 4 bases from J, leaving 8 bases between. The germline V gene has CDR1 LNHDA and CDR2 SQIVND (reference sequence). The CDR3 DNA reads TGTGCCAGTAGTATTTCCGTTTCAGATACGCAGTATTTT. It codes for CASSISVSDTQYF.

This clone was recorded once. Here the CDR3 reads CASNPGTGVYGYTF. DNA of the CDR3: TGTGCCTCCAACCCGGGGACAGGGGTCTATGGCTACACCTTC. This chain connects TRBV30 to TRBJ1-2; 10 nucleotides align to TRBD1. The J segment lost 4 bases and the V segment lost 7 bases, leaving 9 bases of the junction unmatched. CDR3 length equals 14 residues. Looked up from germline, CDR1 is GTSNPN and CDR2 is SVGIG (reference sequence).

The chain recombines TRBV30 with TRBJ2-1; 10 nucleotides align to TRBD2. The CDR3 has 14 residues. Germline V gene sequence: CDR1 GTSNPN, CDR2 SVGIG (reference sequence). Trimming at V came to 2 bases and at J to 4 bases, leaving 2 bases not matched to a gene. The CDR3 DNA follows: TGTGCCTGGAGTTTAGCGGGGGGTTACAATGAGCAGTTCTTC. It encodes CAWSLAGGYNEQFF.

The chain couples TRBV6-5 to TRBJ2-3, with TRBD2 matching over 11 bases. The CDR3 totals 15 residues. CDR1 and CDR2 from the germline V gene are MNHEY and SVGAGI. Trimming cost V 6 bases and J 1 base; bases outside gene matches: 3. CDR3 loop: CASRSSGGRTDTQYF. CDR3 in DNA: TGTGCCAGCAGATCTAGCGGGGGGCGCACAGATACGCAGTATTTT.

This sequence joins TRBV29-1 and TRBJ1-2; D is uncertain. The V and J ends lost 4 bases and 2 bases respectively, with 11 bases between them. Per the germline V gene, CDR1 is SQVTM and CDR2 is ANQGSEA. CDR3 size: 13 residues. CDR3 sequence reads: CSVGSGPNYGYTF. In DNA form, the CDR3 reads TGCAGCGTTGGGTCAGGACCCAACTATGGCTACACCTTC.

The chain links TRBV5-6 to TRBJ2-1; 8 positions agree with TRBD2. Per the germline V gene, CDR1 is SGHDT and CDR2 is YYEEEE. CDR3 size: 15 residues. V was pared by 4 bases and J by 8 bases, with 11 bases of the junction left unmatched. As DNA, the CDR3 is TGTGCCAGCAGCACGGGGACTAGAGATCGGCATGAGCAGTTCTTC. Residues: CASSTGTRDRHEQFF.

This clone was observed a handful of times. The chain is built from TRBV29-1 and TRBJ2-1, with 8 nucleotides matching TRBD1. V lost 3 bases to trimming and J lost 7 bases; unmatched junction nucleotides: 5. CDR1 and CDR2 from the germline V gene are SQVTM and ANQGSEA. The CDR3 is 13 residues long. The CDR3 here is CSVDDRGKNEQFF. The CDR3 region has the DNA TGCAGCGTTGATGACAGGGGAAAAAATGAGCAGTTCTTC.

Ten or more counts support this clone. The same CDR3 is also encoded by other DNA sequences in this sample. The chain recombines TRBV2 with TRBJ2-7; D not certain. Germline lookup yields CDR1 SNHLY and CDR2 FYNNEI. The CDR3 contains 12 residues. Deletions cut 4 bases from V and 2 bases from J, with 6 bases between. DNA of the CDR3: TGTGCCAGCAGTGTAACAGCCTACGAGCAGTACTTC. It codes for CASSVTAYEQYF.

The chain joins TRBV9 to TRBJ2-3; D is perhaps TRBD2 (5 bases). Germline V gene lookup returns CDR1 SGDLS and CDR2 YYNGEE. The V end lost 6 bases, the J end lost 6 bases, and 17 bases lay between the germline ends. The CDR3 length is 14 residues. Here the CDR3 reads CASTTRRSGDTQYF. CDR3 bases: TGTGCCAGCACGACGCGGCGAAGCGGCGATACGCAGTATTTT.

The chain employs TRBV6-5 and TRBJ2-3; D not resolved. Germline assignment: CDR1 MNHEY and CDR2 SVGAGI. V lost 2 bases, J lost 3 bases, and 9 bases lay in between. The length of the CDR3 is 14 residues. For the CDR3, the DNA is TGTGCCAGCAGTTACGGGGTGAGGACAGATACGCAGTATTTT. Protein: CASSYGVRTDTQYF.

The V gene is TRBV18, the J gene TRBJ2-5; D call uncertain. The germline V gene encodes CDR1 KGHSH and CDR2 LQKENI. The CDR3 runs 13 residues. With 1 base removed from V and 1 base from J, the gap between germline ends came to 4 bases. The CDR3 DNA reads as TGTGCCAGCTCACCACTACCCCAAGAGACCCAGTACTTC. This encodes CASSPLPQETQYF.

This clone was picked up a small number of times. The rearrangement joins TRBV7-2 to TRBJ1-5; TRBD1 matches 8 bases. The CDR3 runs to 16 residues. V dropped 5 bases and J dropped 4; count of bases not matched to a gene: 10. Germline CDR1 and CDR2: SGHTA and FQGNSA. The CDR3 nucleotides are TGTGCCAGCAGCACTACAGGGGGAGTCGGGAATCAGCCCCAGCATTTT. This gives the protein CASSTTGGVGNQPQHF.

V usage is TRBV5-4 and J usage is TRBJ2-7, with 9 bases matching TRBD1. The trim removed 4 bases at V and 5 bases at J, leaving 7 bases unmatched. Germline CDR1 is SGHNT and CDR2 is YYREEE (reference sequence). This CDR3 has 14 residues. Here the CDR3 DNA reads TGTGCCAGCAGCCCCGGGACAGGGTGGAACGAGCAGTACTTC. Translated: CASSPGTGWNEQYF.

The rearrangement uses TRBV9 and TRBJ1-2; 8 bases match TRBD1. The V and J ends lost 1 base and 0 bases, in that order; junction bases with no gene match: 2. The germline gives CDR1 SGDLS, CDR2 YYNGEE. The CDR3 length is 15 residues. CDR3: CASSVTTGANYGYTF. In DNA form, the CDR3 reads TGTGCCAGCAGCGTAACGACAGGGGCTAACTATGGCTACACCTTC.

This clone has only a few counts. The chain employs TRBV23-1 and TRBJ1-5; 9 nucleotides align to TRBD1. TRBV23-1 qualifies as an ORF whose function is uncertain. Losses at the gene ends were 11 bases for V and 5 bases for J; bases not matched to a gene: 13. The CDR3 has 15 amino acids. CDR3 amino acids: CAFSRPGQGYQPQHF. CDR3 DNA: TGCGCCTTCTCGAGACCGGGACAGGGATATCAGCCCCAGCATTTT.

The chain recombines TRBV19 with TRBJ2-3; D possibly corresponds to TRBD1 (6 bases). Germline CDR1 is LNHDA and CDR2 is SQIVND (reference sequence). V was cut by 6 bases and J by 11 bases, with 12 bases left in between. The CDR3 sequence is 11 residues long. The CDR3 DNA is TGTGCCAGTAGACAGGGACCCCTGCAGTATTTT. Translated: CASRQGPLQYF.

This clone was observed at least ten times. V is TRBV4-3 and J is TRBJ2-1; 7 bases agree with TRBD1. This CDR3 has 12 amino acids. V lost 2 bases, J lost 12 bases, and 4 bases stayed unmatched. Per the germline V gene, CDR1 is LGHNA and CDR2 is YSLEER. CDR3 coding DNA: TGCGCCAGCAGCCAAACGACAGGGAGGCAGTTCTTC. This sequence encodes CASSQTTGRQFF.